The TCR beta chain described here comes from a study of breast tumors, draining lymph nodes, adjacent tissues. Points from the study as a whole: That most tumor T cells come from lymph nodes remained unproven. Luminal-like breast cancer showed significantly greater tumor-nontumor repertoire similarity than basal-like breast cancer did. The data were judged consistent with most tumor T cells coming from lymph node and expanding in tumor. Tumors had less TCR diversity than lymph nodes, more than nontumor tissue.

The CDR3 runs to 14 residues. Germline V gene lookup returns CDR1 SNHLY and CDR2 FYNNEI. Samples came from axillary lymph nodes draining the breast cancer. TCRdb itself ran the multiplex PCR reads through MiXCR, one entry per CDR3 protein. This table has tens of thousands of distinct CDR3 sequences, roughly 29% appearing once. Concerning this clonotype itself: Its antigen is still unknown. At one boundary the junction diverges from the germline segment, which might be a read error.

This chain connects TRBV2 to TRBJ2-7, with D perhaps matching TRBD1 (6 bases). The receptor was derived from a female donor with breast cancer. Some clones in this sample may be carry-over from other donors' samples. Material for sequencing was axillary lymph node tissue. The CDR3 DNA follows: TGTGCCAGCATCCCACAGTCGGACAGCTACGAGCAGTGCTTC. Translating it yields CASIPQSDSYEQCF.